The 19 T cell receptor beta chains given below trace back to one sample, sequenced in a study of T cell responses to AZD1222 COVID-19 vaccine. The protocol was immunoSEQ multiplex PCR, while the TCRdb copy is restricted to in-frame clones and leaves out a portion. The table includes about 150,000 clones, around 90% detected once. The sample here was peripheral blood, taken on day 0 of AZD1222 vaccination. Receptor source: an adult in good health.

The sample holds one count of this clone. The chain recombines TRBV5-1 with TRBJ2-3; D unresolved. Germline CDR1 reads SGHRS; CDR2 reads YFSETQ. CDR3 length: 13 amino acids. Trimming pared 5 bases from V and 1 base from J, leaving 8 bases between. The DNA of the CDR3 is TGCGCCAGCAGTTATGGGGGCACAGATACGCAGTATTTT. Protein sequence: CASSYGGTDTQYF.

This chain uses TRBV7-2 with TRBJ2-7, with TRBD1 identical over 9 bases. CDR3 size: 14 residues. The germline CDR1 and CDR2 sequences are SGHTA and FQGNSA. J gave up 5 bases and V 4 bases, and 6 bases lay outside the gene matches. The CDR3 spells CASSSRTGANEQYF. CDR3 in DNA: TGTGCCAGCAGCTCTCGGACAGGGGCAAACGAGCAGTACTTC.

This clone appeared a single time. In DNA, the CDR3 is TGTGCCAGCAGCTTAGACCGGAGGGGGGGCGGTGGCTACACCTTC. Translated, it gives CASSLDRRGGGGYTF. The chain carries TRBV11-2 and TRBJ1-2, with D maybe TRBD1 (6 bases). The CDR3 contains 15 residues. V dropped 0 bases and J dropped 7 bases, with 15 bases sitting between them. Germline loops: CDR1 SGHAT, CDR2 FQNNGV.

The chain carries TRBV18 and TRBJ2-1; no firm D call. Germline lookup yields CDR1 KGHSH and CDR2 LQKENI. The length of the CDR3 is 16 residues. V dropped 1 base and J dropped 1 base, with 11 bases sitting between them. CDR3 coding DNA: TGTGCCAGCTCACCACAACTGGCGGCTTCCTACAATGAGCAGTTCTTC. Translation gives CASSPQLAASYNEQFF. Combining the CDR3 with reference TRBV18 and TRBJ2-1 gives the whole variable domain NAGVMQNPRHLVRRRGQEARLRCSPMKGHSHVYWYRQLPEEGLKFMVYLQKENIIDESGMPKERFSAEFPKEGPSILRIQQVVRGDSAAYFCASSPQLAASYNEQFFGPGTRLTVL.

The genes are TRBV3-1 (or the pseudogene TRBV3-2) and TRBJ2-7; perhaps TRBD2 as D (5 bases). This CDR3 comprises 13 residues. CDR1 LGHDT and CDR2 YNNKEL come from the germline V gene (reference sequence). V lost 4 bases, J lost 4 bases, and 11 bases lay in between. DNA of the CDR3: TGTGCCAGCAGCCGGCTCCCGGGGTACGAGCAGTACTTC. This codes for CASSRLPGYEQYF.

The genes are TRBV6-5 and TRBJ2-2; TRBD1 matches at 7 bases. V trimming: 5 bases; J trimming: 3 bases; junction bases outside the gene matches: 3. This CDR3 is built from 14 residues. Germline assignment: CDR1 MNHEY and CDR2 SVGAGI. CDR3 protein: CASSRQGDTGELFF. Here the CDR3 DNA reads TGTGCCAGCAGTAGGCAGGGGGACACCGGGGAGCTGTTTTTT.

V gene TRBV7-3 combines with J gene TRBJ1-1; 7 positions agree with TRBD1. Germline trimming cut 4 bases from V and 1 base from J; bases unmatched to any gene: 3. From germline, CDR1 is SGHTA and CDR2 FQGTGA. CDR3 length: 14 residues. CDR3: CASSSGGRNTEAFF. CDR3 nucleotide sequence: TGTGCCAGCAGCTCAGGGGGGAGGAACACTGAAGCTTTCTTT. The whole variable domain, remainder taken from reference TRBV7-3 and TRBJ1-1, is GAGVSQTPSNKVTEKGKYVELRCDPISGHTALYWYRQSLGQGPEFLIYFQGTGAADDSGLPNDRFFAVRPEGSVSTLKIQRTERGDSAVYLCASSSGGRNTEAFFGQGTRLTVV.

The rearrangement uses TRBV5-1 and TRBJ1-1; 8 nucleotides match TRBD1. V was pared by 4 bases and J by 4 bases, with 6 bases of the junction left unmatched. This CDR3 spans 14 amino acids. Germline loops: CDR1 SGHRS, CDR2 YFSETQ. In DNA, the CDR3 is TGCGCCAGCAGCCATACAGGGGGGAGCACTGAAGCTTTCTTT. Translation gives CASSHTGGSTEAFF.

The J gene is TRBJ2-5, the V gene TRBV6-1; D is possibly TRBD2 (6 bases). Germline V gives CDR1 MNHNS, CDR2 SASEGT. V was pared by 4 bases and J by 4 bases, with 19 bases between. This CDR3 spans 16 amino acids. In DNA form, the CDR3 reads TGTGCCAGCAGTGGAGTAGGAGGGATTGATAGAGAGACCCAGTACTTC. Protein: CASSGVGGIDRETQYF.

The J gene is TRBJ1-2, the V gene TRBV2; D not certain. The CDR3 length is 14 residues. Germline values: CDR1 SNHLY, CDR2 FYNNEI. V gave up 4 bases and J gave up 6 bases, with 15 bases separating them. The chain's CDR3 is CASSVNSGLDGYTF. The CDR3 nucleotides are TGTGCCAGCAGTGTGAACTCGGGATTGGATGGCTACACCTTC. Looking up the rest from reference TRBV2 and TRBJ1-2 gives the full variable domain: EPEVTQTPSHQVTQMGQEVILRCVPISNHLYFYWYRQILGQKVEFLVSFYNNEISEKSEIFDDQFSVERPDGSNFTLKIRSTKLEDSAMYFCASSVNSGLDGYTFGSGTRLTVV.

This clone occurred once. The CDR3 loop is CASSDQGLLSGANVLTF. CDR3 coding DNA: TGCGCCAGCAGTGACCAGGGACTCCTCTCTGGGGCCAACGTCCTGACTTTC. The chain has TRBV10-2 and TRBJ2-6; D might be TRBD2 (6 bases). CDR1 WSHSY and CDR2 SAAADI come from the germline V gene. The germline V and J ends were trimmed by 3 bases and 0 bases, with 12 bases remaining between them. The CDR3 spans 17 residues.

A note on this clone: The CDR3 does not end in the conserved phenylalanine or tryptophan, so this is likely a read error. J is TRBJ1-1 and V is TRBV30; no definite D call. CDR1 is GTSNPN and CDR2 is SVGIG in the germline V gene (reference sequence). This CDR3 has 11 residues. The V end lost 4 bases, the J end lost 1 base, and 4 bases lay between the germline ends. In DNA, the CDR3 is TGTGCCTGGACTCGGAACACTGAAGCTTTCTCT. This encodes CAWTRNTEAFS.

V and J are TRBV6-6 and TRBJ2-1; 9 nucleotides align to TRBD1. The CDR3 is made up of 15 amino acids. Germline lookup yields CDR1 MNHNY and CDR2 SVGAGI (reference sequence). V lost 4 bases to trimming and J lost 7 bases; unmatched junction nucleotides: 8. DNA for the CDR3: TGTGCCAGCAGTTCTGCCGGGACAGGGCTAAATGAGCAGTTCTTC. As protein: CASSSAGTGLNEQFF.

The rearrangement joins TRBV21-1 to TRBJ1-2. TRBV21-1 is given as a pseudogene. The CDR3 is made up of 14 amino acids. In DNA form, the CDR3 reads TGTGCCAGCAGCAAAGTTGGGTTTTGCTATGGCTACACCTTC. Its translation: CASSKVGFCYGYTF.

The chain links TRBV7-6 to TRBJ2-3, with 8 bases matching TRBD2. Trimming took 3 bases from V and 1 from J; bases not matched to a gene: 9. This CDR3 is 17 amino acids long. From germline, CDR1 is SGHVS and CDR2 FNYEAQ. The CDR3, as DNA: TGTGCCAGCAGCTTGGATCCTAGCGGGTTAGGCACAGATACGCAGTATTTT. Its translation: CASSLDPSGLGTDTQYF.

The V and J genes are TRBV30 and TRBJ1-3; D is undetermined. Trimming removed 1 base from V and 0 bases from J, with 7 bases in between. CDR3 length: 14 amino acids. Germline CDR1 is GTSNPN and CDR2 is SVGIG (reference sequence). The CDR3 spells CAWSEGHSGNTIYF. CDR3 in DNA: TGTGCCTGGAGTGAAGGTCACTCTGGAAACACCATATATTTT. Full variable domain (missing parts from reference TRBV30 and TRBJ1-3): SQTIHQWPATLVQPVGSPLSLECTVEGTSNPNLYWYRQAAGRGLQLLFYSVGIGQISSEVPQNLSASRPQDRQFILSSKKLLLSDSGFYLCAWSEGHSGNTIYFGEGSWLTVV.

The chain carries TRBV30 and TRBJ2-1, with D possibly being TRBD2 (6 bases). Germline lookup yields CDR1 GTSNPN and CDR2 SVGIG (reference sequence). V lost 4 bases and J 0 bases, leaving 16 bases between the germline ends. This CDR3 contains 16 residues. CDR3 protein: CAWKRYAGSSYNEQFF. Here the CDR3 DNA reads TGTGCCTGGAAGAGGTATGCGGGAAGCTCCTACAATGAGCAGTTCTTC.

The chain combines TRBV6-6 with TRBJ2-7, with a tentative D call TRBD2 (5 bases). The germline V gene has CDR1 MNHNY and CDR2 SVGAGI (reference sequence). Trimming took 5 bases from V and 1 from J, leaving 15 bases between them. The CDR3 loop spans 15 amino acids. This chain's CDR3 is CASSLLGVLSYEQYF. The CDR3 DNA sequence: TGTGCCAGCAGTCTACTAGGTGTCCTGTCCTACGAGCAGTACTTC.

This clone showed up just once. This sequence joins TRBV6-1 and TRBJ1-2, with no clear D. The length of the CDR3 is 14 residues. The germline V and J ends were trimmed by 3 bases and 4 bases, with 12 bases remaining between them. Germline V gene lookup returns CDR1 MNHNS and CDR2 SASEGT. The CDR3 sequence is CASSDLQLLYGYTF. CDR3 DNA: TGTGCCAGCAGTGATTTACAGCTCCTCTATGGCTACACCTTC.